These 18 T cell receptor beta chains share one sample of origin, sequenced in a study of blood T cell repertoires in COVID-19. Some clones are missing from TCRdb's copy, which holds only in-frame ones; the method was immunoSEQ multiplex PCR. The table has roughly 280,000 clones, just under 90% seen once. The sequenced sample was PBMCs or T cells enriched from blood (not recorded which). These receptor sequences come from a woman aged 55-75 years who had recovered from COVID-19.

The chain carries TRBV27 and TRBJ2-7; TRBD1 aligns across 10 bases. Germline V gene lookup returns CDR1 MNHEY and CDR2 SMNVEV (reference sequence). The CDR3 is made up of 14 amino acids. Unmatched junction bases numbered 8, after V lost 10 bases and J lost 2 bases. CDR3 in amino acids: CATSRTGGTYEQYF. Here the CDR3 DNA reads TGTGCCACCTCCCGGACAGGGGGAACCTACGAGCAGTACTTC.

CDR3 sequence: CASSIGWASYTF. The CDR3 nucleotides are TGTGCCAGTAGTATCGGTTGGGCTTCCTACACCTTC. This chain links TRBV19 with TRBJ1-2; D call uncertain. The germline V gene encodes CDR1 LNHDA and CDR2 SQIVND (reference sequence). V was pared by 3 bases and J by 10 bases, with 12 bases between. This CDR3 is built from 12 residues. Full variable domain (outside the CDR3, taken from reference TRBV19 and TRBJ1-2): DGGITQSPKYLFRKEGQNVTLSCEQNLNHDAMYWYRQDPGQGLRLIYYSQIVNDFQKGDIAEGYSVSREKKESFPLTVTSAQKNPTAFYLCASSIGWASYTFGSGTRLTVV.

The J gene is TRBJ1-3, the V gene TRBV5-1; 7 positions match TRBD1. Germline V gives CDR1 SGHRS, CDR2 YFSETQ. The ends lost 8 bases at V and 8 bases at J; junction bases unmatched: 10. This CDR3 has 13 residues. The CDR3: CASGDSLVDTIYF. The CDR3 coding sequence is TGCGCCAGTGGGGACAGTCTGGTAGACACCATATATTTT. The full variable domain, in which reference TRBV5-1 and TRBJ1-3 provide the parts outside the CDR3, is KAGVTQTPRYLIKTRGQQVTLSCSPISGHRSVSWYQQTPGQGLQFLFEYFSETQRNKGNFPGRFSGRQFSNSRSEMNVSTLELGDSALYLCASGDSLVDTIYFGEGSWLTVV.

J is TRBJ1-1 and V is TRBV3-1 (or the pseudogene TRBV3-2); D gene unclear. The CDR3 sequence is 13 residues long. Trimming took off 3 bases at V and 1 base at J, with 6 bases between the two ends. Per germline, CDR1 LGHDT and CDR2 YNNKEL (reference sequence). CDR3 protein: CASSQRQNTEAFF. Here the CDR3 DNA reads TGTGCCAGCAGCCAGCGACAGAACACTGAAGCTTTCTTT.

This chain links TRBV30 with TRBJ1-2; 9 bases agree with TRBD1. The CDR3 sequence is 13 residues long. Germline CDR1 and CDR2: GTSNPN and SVGIG (reference sequence). V gave up 3 bases and J gave up 11 bases; unmatched junction bases: 10. CDR3 residues: CAWSQPGQGAYTF. The CDR3 region has the DNA TGTGCCTGGAGCCAACCGGGACAGGGTGCGTACACCTTC.

This chain uses TRBV2 with TRBJ1-2; no definite D call. V lost 11 bases to trimming and J lost 12 bases, with 22 bases between them. The CDR3 length is 12 residues. Germline CDR1 reads SNHLY; CDR2 reads FYNNEI. This chain's CDR3 is CARRSLATAHTF. The CDR3 region has the DNA TGTGCCCGCCGGTCTCTCGCTACCGCTCACACCTTC.

This clone has just one count. The CDR3 reads CASSLGPGTGGAQPQHF. For the CDR3, the DNA is TGCGCCAGCAGCTTGGGTCCCGGGACAGGGGGAGCTCAGCCCCAGCATTTT. The V and J genes are TRBV5-1 and TRBJ1-5; 11 nucleotides line up with TRBD1. V lost 0 bases and J lost 6; bases outside the gene matches: 8. CDR3 length equals 17 residues. Germline values: CDR1 SGHRS, CDR2 YFSETQ.

The chain is built from TRBV24-1 and TRBJ1-1, with D perhaps TRBD1 (6 bases). V lost 7 bases and J lost 8, with 19 bases in between. This CDR3 region has 14 residues. Germline loops: CDR1 KGHDR, CDR2 SFDVKD. The CDR3 here is CATRARSGGAEAFF. CDR3 nucleotides: TGTGCCACCAGGGCAAGATCCGGGGGGGCGGAAGCTTTCTTT.

This clone has just one count. The rearrangement joins TRBV7-2 to TRBJ2-7; D perhaps matches TRBD2 (7 bases). This CDR3 contains 15 residues. Germline values: CDR1 SGHTA, CDR2 FQGNSA. Trimming shortened V by 1 base and J by 6 bases, and 16 bases separated the two germline ends. The CDR3 region is CASSLDAWGGLEQYF. The CDR3 DNA follows: TGTGCCAGCAGCTTAGACGCATGGGGGGGCCTCGAGCAGTACTTC.

The chain employs TRBV2 and TRBJ2-1; D uncertain. With 8 bases removed from V and 4 bases from J, the gap between germline ends came to 18 bases. The length of the CDR3 is 15 residues. Per germline, CDR1 SNHLY and CDR2 FYNNEI. CDR3 in amino acids: CASQAPITHYNEQFF. DNA of the CDR3: TGTGCCAGCCAAGCACCCATCACTCATTACAATGAGCAGTTCTTC. Variable domain in full (rest from reference TRBV2 and TRBJ2-1): EPEVTQTPSHQVTQMGQEVILRCVPISNHLYFYWYRQILGQKVEFLVSFYNNEISEKSEIFDDQFSVERPDGSNFTLKIRSTKLEDSAMYFCASQAPITHYNEQFFGPGTRLTVL.

CDR3 amino acids: CASSLFREGNSPLHF. CDR3 in DNA: TGCGCCAGCAGCTTGTTCCGGGAGGGGAATTCACCCCTCCACTTT. The genes are TRBV5-1 and TRBJ1-6, with TRBD1 as a possible D gene (5 bases). The V and J ends lost 1 base and 7 bases respectively, with 12 bases between them. The CDR3 extends over 15 amino acids. CDR1 and CDR2 from the germline V gene are SGHRS and YFSETQ.

The chain joins TRBV19 to TRBJ2-3; 9 bases match TRBD2. V gave up 4 bases and J gave up 6 bases; unmatched junction bases: 2. The CDR3 has 13 amino acids. Looked up from germline, CDR1 is LNHDA and CDR2 is SQIVND (reference sequence). The chain's CDR3 is CASSSGGADTQYF. The CDR3 DNA is TGTGCCAGTAGTAGCGGGGGGGCGGATACGCAGTATTTT.

The chain is built from TRBV19 and TRBJ1-5; D is uncertain. Germline V lookup: CDR1 LNHDA, CDR2 SQIVND (reference sequence). The V end was cut by 10 bases, the J end by 3 bases, with 13 bases between. The CDR3 runs 13 residues. CDR3 in DNA: TGTGCCACTAGCCCAGGTAACAATCAGCCCCAGCATTTT. It translates to CATSPGNNQPQHF.

The chain carries TRBV14 and TRBJ1-4, with D unresolved. CDR3 length: 16 amino acids. V was pared by 0 bases and J by 4 bases, with 12 bases between. CDR1 is SGHDN, CDR2 FVKESK, per germline. In nucleotides, the CDR3 is TGTGCCAGCAGCCAAGATTGGCAGAAAATTAATGAAAAACTGTTTTTT. It translates to CASSQDWQKINEKLFF.

This clone was observed a few times. The chain's CDR3 is CASTGEQGNTEAFF. The CDR3 DNA reads as TGTGCCAGCACCGGAGAACAGGGGAACACTGAAGCTTTCTTT. The gene calls are TRBV9 and TRBJ1-1, with TRBD1 as a possible D gene (6 bases). In germline, CDR1 is SGDLS, CDR2 YYNGEE. This CDR3 is 14 amino acids long. V lost 6 bases and J 1 base, leaving 13 bases between the germline ends.

The chain recombines TRBV18 with TRBJ1-4; 7 nucleotides match TRBD1. The CDR3 loop spans 14 amino acids. Germline V gene sequence: CDR1 KGHSH, CDR2 LQKENI. The trim removed 3 bases at V and 11 bases at J, leaving 9 bases unmatched. CDR3 in DNA: TGTGCCAGCTCACCCGGGACAGAAGGAGAGAAACTGTTTTTT. It codes for CASSPGTEGEKLFF.

The sample holds a few counts of this clone. The chain employs TRBV6-5 and TRBJ1-2, with 11 bases aligning to TRBD1. CDR3 size: 14 residues. From germline, CDR1 is MNHEY and CDR2 SVGAGI. After removal of 5 bases from V and 5 bases from J, the junction contained 4 bases not matched to a gene. The CDR3 loop is CASSPRDRGYGYTF. The CDR3 nucleotides read TGTGCCAGCAGTCCCCGGGACAGGGGGTATGGCTACACCTTC.

This clone was found once. V gene TRBV27 combines with J gene TRBJ1-6; D uncertain. Germline V gene data show CDR1 as MNHEY and CDR2 as SMNVEV (reference sequence). V was clipped by 3 bases and J by 5 bases, with 5 bases between them. The CDR3 loop spans 13 amino acids. In DNA, the CDR3 is TGTGCCAGCAGTTTCCAGAATAATTCACCCCTCCACTTT. Encoded protein: CASSFQNNSPLHF.